This T cell receptor beta chain was captured in a study of T cell responses to AZD1222 COVID-19 vaccine. Generated by immunoSEQ multiplex PCR, the TCRdb table keeps only in-frame clones and is missing some. The sample has roughly 150,000 clones, approximately 89% seen once; the top ten hold more than 3%. Points from the study as a whole: Seropositive AZD1222 recipients at baseline numbered only five or six.

This CDR3 is 13 amino acids long. CDR1 is KGHSH, CDR2 LQKENI, per germline. The ends were cut back, 6 bases at V and 1 base at J, with 9 bases in the middle. On this clone: No antigen is known for it.

V and J are TRBV18 and TRBJ1-1; possibly TRBD1 for D (6 bases). This TCR was sampled from an adult in good health. Material: peripheral blood, obtained on day 0 of MenACWY control vaccination. This CDR3 is CASSGQTNTEAFF. Written as DNA, the CDR3 is TGTGCCAGCTCCGGACAGACGAACACTGAAGCTTTCTTT.